A single sample is the source of the 27 T cell receptor beta chains below, sequenced in a study of spatial heterogeneity in lung cancer. Study-level results: Expanded alpha and beta TCR counts within tumors tracked tumor mutation counts.

Time point reported: sample taken at primary tumor resection. One entry per CDR3 protein results from TCRdb running MiXCR on the 5' RACE reads. This sample has several thousand distinct CDR3 sequences; around 12% occur once, and the top ten carry roughly 11%. Which antigens these TCRs recognize remains unknown. This specimen was lung tumor tissue, taken at surgery. The source is a male donor with early-stage non-small cell lung cancer.

This clonotype came up a few times. Within a library made for alpha chains, this beta chain is off target, and its count is uninformative. J is TRBJ2-5 and V is TRBV29-1; D is ambiguous. Germline loops: CDR1 SQVTM, CDR2 ANQGSEA. V shed 4 bases and J shed 5 bases, with 14 bases lying between them. The CDR3 runs 13 residues. The CDR3 coding sequence is TGCAGCGTTGGCCACCAGACCCAGGAGACCCAGTACTTC. It codes for CSVGHQTQETQYF.

This clonotype was observed at least ten times. This beta chain turned up in a library designed for alpha chains; as an off-target read, its abundance says little. The V and J genes are TRBV5-1 and TRBJ2-1; D might be TRBD2 (5 bases). The germline gives CDR1 SGHRS, CDR2 YFSETQ. The CDR3 totals 15 residues. V lost 1 base to trimming and J lost 1 base, with 9 bases between them. The CDR3 nucleotides read TGCGCCAGCAGCTTGCTTGCGGGTTCCTACAATGAGCAGTTCTTC. Protein sequence: CASSLLAGSYNEQFF. Supplemented by reference TRBV5-1 and TRBJ2-1, the full variable domain reads KAGVTQTPRYLIKTRGQQVTLSCSPISGHRSVSWYQQTPGQGLQFLFEYFSETQRNKGNFPGRFSGRQFSNSRSEMNVSTLELGDSALYLCASSLLAGSYNEQFFGPGTRLTVL.

This clonotype qualifies as medium-sized (0.01 to 0.1%). The library was prepared for alpha chains; this beta chain is a stray read, so its frequency means little. The rearrangement joins TRBV5-1 to TRBJ2-7, with TRBD2 as a possible D gene (5 bases). Germline-derived CDR1 and CDR2 are SGHRS and YFSETQ. V lost 0 bases, J lost 6 bases, and 13 bases lay in between. This CDR3 has 14 residues. The CDR3 is CASSLEPGLSEQYF. Here the CDR3 DNA reads TGCGCCAGCAGCTTGGAACCGGGGTTGTCCGAGCAGTACTTC. Full variable domain (rest looked up from reference TRBV5-1 and TRBJ2-7): KAGVTQTPRYLIKTRGQQVTLSCSPISGHRSVSWYQQTPGQGLQFLFEYFSETQRNKGNFPGRFSGRQFSNSRSEMNVSTLELGDSALYLCASSLEPGLSEQYFGPGTRLTVT.

Within the sample, this clonotype is medium-sized. Because this beta chain is a stray read in a library intended to capture alpha chains, its abundance should not be given much weight. The chain uses TRBV28 and TRBJ1-2; TRBD1 agrees at 8 bases. In germline, CDR1 is MDHEN, CDR2 SYDVKM. The V gene end was trimmed by 5 bases and the J gene end by 5 bases; junction bases not matched to a gene: 10. This CDR3 has 15 amino acids. The CDR3 protein is CASSPSGTGTYGYTF. In DNA, the CDR3 is TGTGCCAGCAGTCCCTCTGGGACAGGCACGTATGGCTACACCTTC.

This clonotype has just one count. For a library built for alpha chains, this beta chain is a stray read; little rests on its size. V is TRBV20-1 and J is TRBJ2-1; 12 nucleotides match TRBD2. The CDR3 length is 16 residues. CDR1 and CDR2 from the germline V gene are DFQATT and SNEGSKA (reference sequence). V was clipped by 1 base and J by 9 bases; unmatched bases: 10. The DNA for the CDR3 is TGCAGTGCTAGAGTTCTTAGACTAGCGGGAGCCGCTGAGCAGTTCTTC. Protein product: CSARVLRLAGAAEQFF.

This clonotype counts as medium-sized (0.01 to 0.1%). Little can be read into the size of this beta chain, an off-target read in a library designed for alpha chains. This chain joins TRBV19 and TRBJ1-2, with D perhaps TRBD1 (5 bases). CDR1 is LNHDA and CDR2 is SQIVND in the germline V gene (reference sequence). The CDR3 is 13 residues long. V lost 6 bases and J 7 bases, leaving 15 bases between the germline ends. The chain's CDR3 is CASSLPGQGGYTF. The CDR3 region has the DNA TGTGCCAGTAGCCTTCCTGGGCAGGGTGGCTACACCTTC.

This clonotype occurred many times. This beta chain appears as a stray read in a library generated for alpha chains; its size is not informative. V and J are TRBV29-1 and TRBJ2-5; 9 bases are shared with TRBD2. The CDR3 extends over 16 amino acids. Per the germline V gene, CDR1 is SQVTM and CDR2 is ANQGSEA. J lost 5 bases, V lost 4 bases, and 14 bases had no gene match. The CDR3 nucleotides are TGCAGCGTTGGAATTGGTAGCGGGAGAAGGGGGGAGACCCAGTACTTC. Amino acids: CSVGIGSGRRGETQYF.

Remarks on this clonotype: Because this beta chain is a stray read in a library intended to capture alpha chains, its abundance should not be given much weight. V gene TRBV7-2 combines with J gene TRBJ2-7, with no clear D. This CDR3 is built from 13 residues. The ends were cut back, 2 bases at V and 5 bases at J, with 10 bases in the middle. Germline loops: CDR1 SGHTA, CDR2 FQGNSA. Here the CDR3 reads CASSLLLVNEQYF. The DNA for the CDR3 is TGTGCCAGCAGCTTACTTCTCGTCAACGAGCAGTACTTC. Filled out from reference TRBV7-2 and TRBJ2-7, the complete variable domain reads GAGVSQSPSNKVTEKGKDVELRCDPISGHTALYWYRQSLGQGLEFLIYFQGNSAPDKSGLPSDRFSAERTGGSVSTLTIQRTQQEDSAVYLCASSLLLVNEQYFGPGTRLTVT.

This clonotype was detected many times. This beta chain came through as a stray read in a library set up for alpha chains, and its size says little. J is TRBJ1-2 and V is TRBV5-1; D is possibly TRBD1 (5 bases). Germline V CDR1 and CDR2: SGHRS, YFSETQ. V lost 4 bases and J lost 7, with 17 bases in between. The CDR3 consists of 14 residues. CDR3 region: CASSLDSGPGGYTF. The CDR3 DNA is TGCGCCAGCAGCCTGGACTCGGGGCCGGGTGGCTACACCTTC. The full variable domain, its missing parts supplied by reference TRBV5-1 and TRBJ1-2, is KAGVTQTPRYLIKTRGQQVTLSCSPISGHRSVSWYQQTPGQGLQFLFEYFSETQRNKGNFPGRFSGRQFSNSRSEMNVSTLELGDSALYLCASSLDSGPGGYTFGSGTRLTVV.

The table lists this clonotype with many counts. Little can be read into the size of this beta chain, an off-target read in a library designed for alpha chains. The chain combines TRBV29-1 with TRBJ2-3, with D possibly being TRBD1 (5 bases). Per the germline V gene, CDR1 is SQVTM and CDR2 is ANQGSEA. The CDR3 sequence is 11 residues long. Trimming left V 7 bases short and J 13 bases short, with 18 bases between. DNA of the CDR3: TGCAGCGGGGGCTCCGGGCAGGAGAAGTATTTT. This codes for CSGGSGQEKYF.

This clonotype is medium-sized (0.01 to 0.1%) within its sample. This beta chain is a stray read from a library made for alpha chains; its abundance is not meaningful. This rearrangement joins TRBV10-2 to TRBJ2-7, with D possibly being TRBD2 (6 bases). V was shortened by 4 bases and J by 6 bases, with 13 bases between the two germline ends. The germline V gene has CDR1 WSHSY and CDR2 SAAADI. CDR3 length equals 13 residues. For the CDR3, the DNA is TGCGCCAGCAGTGTGCCCACTAGCCCCGAGCAGTACTTC. This sequence encodes CASSVPTSPEQYF.

By share, this clonotype counts as medium-sized. The size of this beta chain means little, since it is a stray read in a library made for alpha chains. The chain combines TRBV20-1 with TRBJ2-5; D possibly corresponds to TRBD2 (5 bases). Germline V lookup: CDR1 DFQATT, CDR2 SNEGSKA (reference sequence). CDR3 length: 11 residues. V was pared by 5 bases and J by 5 bases, with 9 bases between. CDR3 sequence reads: CSAPRGETQYF. CDR3 DNA: TGCAGTGCTCCCCGAGGGGAGACCCAGTACTTC.

Note on this clonotype: One end of the junction does not line up with germline, which may come from a read error. Since it is a stray read in a library aimed at alpha chains, this beta chain has a size that is not meaningful. The rearrangement uses TRBV11-2 and TRBJ1-5; TRBD1 matches 7 bases. CDR1 and CDR2 from the germline V gene are SGHAT and FQNNGV. The CDR3 sequence is 14 residues long. The CDR3 coding sequence is TGTGCCAGCAGCCTAGACAGGGTACATCAGCCCCAGCATTTT. This translates into CASSLDRVHQPQHF.

As for this clonotype: The junction differs from germline at one of its ends, possibly a read error. Because the library targeted alpha chains, this beta chain is an off-target read whose size means little. The rearrangement links TRBV7-7 to TRBJ2-2, with TRBD1 matching 7 bases. The CDR3 runs to 15 residues. CDR1 and CDR2 from the germline V gene are SSHAT and FNYEAQ (reference sequence). CDR3 DNA: TGTGCTAGCAGCCGGGGACAGACGGACACCGGGGAGCTGTTTTTT. This sequence encodes CASSRGQTDTGELFF. The entire variable domain, with the rest obtained from reference TRBV7-7 and TRBJ2-2, is as follows: GAGVSQSPRYKVTKRGQDVTLRCDPISSHATLYWYQQALGQGPEFLTYFNYEAQPDKSGLPSDRFSAERPEGSISTLTIQRTEQRDSAMYRCASSRGQTDTGELFFGEGSRLTVL.

This clonotype is medium-sized in the sample. This beta chain is an off-target read within a library intended for alpha chains, so its frequency means little. The V call is TRBV6-1, the J call TRBJ2-1; TRBD2 is a possible D gene (5 bases). V dropped 10 bases and J dropped 9 bases, with 16 bases sitting between them. Germline V CDR1 and CDR2: MNHNS, SASEGT. This CDR3 has 12 amino acids. CDR3 region: CATSREVGEQFF. CDR3 DNA: TGTGCCACCAGCCGGGAAGTTGGTGAGCAGTTCTTC.

This clonotype showed up many times. A library prepared for alpha chains yielded this beta chain as an off-target read; its size is of little meaning. J is TRBJ2-2 and V is TRBV4-3; a possible D gene is TRBD2 (7 bases). Germline loops: CDR1 LGHNA, CDR2 YSLEER. V gave up 0 bases and J gave up 2 bases, with 13 bases separating them. There are 17 residues in the CDR3. The CDR3 nucleotides read TGCGCCAGCAGCCAAGAATGGGGGGGGCGCAACACCGGGGAGCTGTTTTTT. This sequence encodes CASSQEWGGRNTGELFF.

In regard to this clonotype: This beta chain represents an off-target read in a library built for alpha chains; its size is of limited meaning. The rearrangement joins TRBV4-1 to TRBJ2-1; 15 bases line up with TRBD2. The J segment lost 7 bases and the V segment lost 2 bases, leaving 12 bases of the junction unmatched. Germline V gene data show CDR1 as MGHRA and CDR2 as YSYEKL. This CDR3 has 19 residues. The CDR3 reads CASSQPPGGLAGGTNEQFF. CDR3 sequence (DNA): TGCGCCAGCAGCCAACCTCCGGGCGGACTAGCGGGAGGGACGAATGAGCAGTTCTTC.

This clonotype is classed as medium-sized. A library prepared for alpha chains yielded this beta chain as an off-target read; its size is of little meaning. The chain has TRBV7-2 and TRBJ2-7; 7 bases map to TRBD2. Trimming took 1 base from V and 6 from J; bases not matched to a gene: 0. CDR1 is SGHTA, CDR2 FQGNSA, per germline. There are 12 residues in the CDR3. DNA for the CDR3: TGTGCCAGCAGCTTAGGGGAGGGCGAGCAGTACTTC. Translated: CASSLGEGEQYF.

This clonotype was counted at least ten times. Since the library was made to target alpha chains, this beta chain is a stray read and its abundance is not meaningful. This chain links TRBV5-4 with TRBJ2-2; D gene ambiguous. Germline-derived CDR1 and CDR2 are SGHNT and YYREEE (reference sequence). CDR3 size: 15 residues. V lost 4 bases and J lost 4, with 14 bases in between. CDR3 in DNA: TGTGCCAGCAGCCCCTCAGGAACGTCCACCGGGGAGCTGTTTTTT. Translating gives CASSPSGTSTGELFF.

This clonotype is labeled as medium-sized (0.01 to 0.1%). As an off-target read in a library built for alpha chains, this beta chain has a frequency of little significance. V gene TRBV12-3 or TRBV12-4 combines with J gene TRBJ1-1, with unresolved D. Trimming removed 6 bases at V and 0 bases at J, with 8 bases between. The length of the CDR3 is 13 residues. The CDR3 coding sequence is TGTGCCAGCAGGGAGACGGTGAACACTGAAGCTTTCTTT. Translation gives CASRETVNTEAFF.

This clonotype is medium-sized (0.01 to 0.1%) by share. Since the library was made to target alpha chains, this beta chain is a stray read and its abundance is not meaningful. The chain combines TRBV6-5 with TRBJ2-1; the match to TRBD1 covers 7 bases. Germline V gene lookup returns CDR1 MNHEY and CDR2 SVGAGI. Trimming at V came to 4 bases and at J to 4 bases, leaving 7 bases not matched to a gene. The CDR3 is made up of 15 amino acids. CDR3 sequence (DNA): TGTGCCAGCAGTTTCGCCGGGACAGCTTACAATGAGCAGTTCTTC. Translated, it gives CASSFAGTAYNEQFF.

This clonotype is medium-sized by share. Because the library targeted alpha chains, this beta chain is an off-target read whose size means little. The gene calls are TRBV4-3 and TRBJ2-7; possibly TRBD1 or TRBD2 for D (6 bases each). The germline V gene has CDR1 LGHNA and CDR2 YSLEER. The CDR3 totals 16 residues. Trimming removed 0 bases at V and 5 bases at J, with 17 bases between. CDR3 sequence (DNA): TGCGCCAGCAGCCAAGATCTAGGGGGGTCGAGCGACGAGCAGTACTTC. Its protein is CASSQDLGGSSDEQYF.

As to this clonotype: This beta chain is a stray read from a library made for alpha chains; its abundance is not meaningful. This chain joins TRBV4-2 and TRBJ2-3; TRBD2 aligns across 12 bases. CDR3 size: 17 residues. Germline assignment: CDR1 LGHNA and CDR2 YNFKEQ. Trimming removed 2 bases from V and 2 bases from J; junction bases left unmatched: 5. The CDR3 region is CASSQPRLAGVTDTQYF. CDR3 bases: TGTGCCAGCAGCCAACCCCGACTAGCGGGGGTCACAGATACGCAGTATTTT.

This clonotype is labeled medium-sized. In a library made to pick up alpha chains, this beta chain is a stray read with a size that means little. This rearrangement joins TRBV20-1 to TRBJ1-1; a weak D match, TRBD1 (6 bases). V dropped 5 bases and J dropped 0 bases, with 13 bases sitting between them. This CDR3 is built from 14 residues. CDR1 and CDR2 from the germline V gene are DFQATT and SNEGSKA (reference sequence). The CDR3 sequence: CSARGHRMNTEAFF. The CDR3 DNA reads as TGCAGTGCTCGGGGACATCGCATGAACACTGAAGCTTTCTTT.

This clonotype is medium-sized. The library was built for alpha chains, so this beta chain is an off-target read and its size means little. This chain connects TRBV27 to TRBJ1-2; tentative D call: TRBD1 (6 bases). V was shortened by 6 bases and J by 2 bases, with 10 bases between the two germline ends. The germline gives CDR1 MNHEY, CDR2 SMNVEV (reference sequence). The CDR3 spans 13 residues. DNA for the CDR3: TGTGCCAGCAGCCACAGGGAAAACTATGGCTACACCTTC. The encoded protein is CASSHRENYGYTF.

This clonotype appeared many times. Within a library made for alpha chains, this beta chain is off target, and its count is uninformative. The chain links TRBV2 to TRBJ2-6; perhaps TRBD2 as D (6 bases). The germline CDR1 and CDR2 sequences are SNHLY and FYNNEI. This CDR3 spans 17 amino acids. Between the trimmed V and J ends, which lost 3 bases and 1 base, there was a span of 13 bases. This CDR3 reads CASSERGPGSGANVLTF. CDR3 DNA: TGTGCCAGCAGTGAGCGGGGCCCGGGGTCTGGGGCCAACGTCCTGACTTTC.

In this sample, this clonotype is medium-sized (0.01 to 0.1%). This beta chain appears as a stray read in a library generated for alpha chains; its size is not informative. This sequence joins TRBV11-2 and TRBJ2-1, with 7 bases matching TRBD2. Germline values: CDR1 SGHAT, CDR2 FQNNGV. Trimming took 3 bases from V and 1 from J; bases not matched to a gene: 21. This CDR3 is 21 amino acids long. The CDR3 loop reads CASSFQLAAAGGPSSYNEQFF. The CDR3 bases are TGTGCCAGCAGCTTCCAGCTAGCGGCAGCAGGAGGTCCGTCATCCTACAATGAGCAGTTCTTC.